These 20 T cell receptor beta chains came from one sample sequenced in a study of blood T cell repertoires in COVID-19. Clones were sequenced by immunoSEQ multiplex PCR, and TCRdb holds only the in-frame ones, with some missing. This table holds about 400,000 clones, 70% to 90% found once. Sequencing was performed on PBMCs or T cells enriched from blood (not recorded which). The receptors were gathered from a woman in her 40s with acute COVID-19.

This chain uses TRBV10-3 with TRBJ1-1; perhaps TRBD1 as D (5 bases). Germline V gives CDR1 ENHRY, CDR2 SYGVKD. Trimming left V 7 bases short and J 5 bases short, with 14 bases between. The length of the CDR3 is 13 residues. CDR3 sequence reads: CAITPDTRTEAFF. CDR3 DNA: TGTGCCATCACGCCGGACACCCGGACTGAAGCTTTCTTT.

J is TRBJ1-5 and V is TRBV20-1, with 7 bases aligning to TRBD1. The CDR3 sequence is 17 residues long. Germline V gene lookup returns CDR1 DFQATT and CDR2 SNEGSKA (reference sequence). V trimming: 3 bases; J trimming: 0 bases; junction bases outside the gene matches: 11. The CDR3 region is CSASNPGQPYSNQPQHF. CDR3 DNA: TGCAGTGCTAGTAATCCGGGACAGCCCTATAGCAATCAGCCCCAGCATTTT.

The chain employs TRBV4-2 and TRBJ1-1, with no clear D. The CDR3 is 16 residues long. With 4 bases removed from V and 1 base from J, the gap between germline ends came to 16 bases. Germline V lookup: CDR1 LGHNA, CDR2 YNFKEQ. The CDR3 here is CASSLRAVRENTEAFF. As DNA, the CDR3 is TGTGCCAGCAGCCTGAGGGCAGTCCGGGAGAACACTGAAGCTTTCTTT.

CDR3 bases: TGTGCCAGCAGATCTCAGGGAATACGCACTGAAGCTTTCTTT. Its protein is CASRSQGIRTEAFF. J is TRBJ1-1 and V is TRBV5-5; TRBD1 might be the D (5 bases). Germline loops: CDR1 SGHKS, CDR2 YYEKEE (reference sequence). This CDR3 contains 14 residues. The ends were cut back, 5 bases at V and 4 bases at J, with 15 bases in the middle.

This clone has a single count. The rearrangement uses TRBV30 and TRBJ1-6; weak D call: TRBD1 (5 bases). This CDR3 contains 13 residues. V was trimmed by 2 bases and J by 6 bases, leaving 8 bases between them. Germline lookup yields CDR1 GTSNPN and CDR2 SVGIG (reference sequence). The DNA of the CDR3 is TGTGCCTGGAGTAGACAGATTAATTCACCCCTCCACTTT. Its translation: CAWSRQINSPLHF.

This clone appeared once. The J gene is TRBJ1-2, the V gene TRBV9; 11 nucleotides agree with TRBD1. Germline assignment: CDR1 SGDLS and CDR2 YYNGEE. This CDR3 has 15 residues. Losses at the gene ends were 2 bases for V and 5 bases for J; bases not matched to a gene: 5. The CDR3 bases are TGTGCCAGCAGCGTGACCGGGACAGGGGGTTATGGCTACACCTTC. It encodes CASSVTGTGGYGYTF.

In regard to this clone: Other DNA sequences within the sample encode an identical CDR3. The CDR3 region is CASSHTDTQYF. CDR3 in DNA: TGTGCCAGCAGCCACACAGATACGCAGTATTTT. The chain has TRBV12-3 or TRBV12-4 and TRBJ2-3; no clear D. With 6 bases removed from V and 2 bases from J, the gap between germline ends came to 3 bases. The CDR3 is 11 residues long.

The rearrangement joins TRBV6-5 to TRBJ2-7, with 7 bases lining up with TRBD1. The germline V gene has CDR1 MNHEY and CDR2 SVGAGI. The trim removed 5 bases at V and 4 bases at J, leaving 8 bases unmatched. The CDR3 is made up of 14 amino acids. The CDR3 loop is CASSPGGRGYEQYF. CDR3 coding DNA: TGTGCCAGCAGTCCAGGGGGAAGGGGATACGAGCAGTACTTC.

The chain is built from TRBV3-1 (or the pseudogene TRBV3-2) and TRBJ2-1; D not certain. The CDR3 sequence is 12 residues long. The V end was cut by 3 bases, the J end by 4 bases, with 4 bases between. Germline lookup yields CDR1 LGHDT and CDR2 YNNKEL (reference sequence). This chain's CDR3 is CASSHAYNEQFF. The CDR3 bases are TGTGCCAGCAGCCATGCGTACAATGAGCAGTTCTTC.

V and J are TRBV7-2 and TRBJ1-5, with no clear D. The CDR3 extends over 13 amino acids. Trimming cost V 1 base and J 9 bases, with 10 bases left between them. The germline V gene has CDR1 SGHTA and CDR2 FQGNSA. The CDR3 DNA follows: TGTGCCAGCAGCTTAGGGCTGGAGAGGCCCCAGCATTTT. It translates to CASSLGLERPQHF.

This clone has more than one count but fewer than ten. The chain carries TRBV5-8 and TRBJ1-5; TRBD1 aligns across 8 bases. The CDR3 has 15 residues. The germline CDR1 and CDR2 sequences are SGHTS and YDEGEE. Trimming removed 3 bases from V and 7 bases from J; junction bases left unmatched: 9. The CDR3 region has the DNA TGTGCCAGCAGCTACTCAGGGGGCTCTTTGCAGCCCCAGCATTTT. Translating gives CASSYSGGSLQPQHF.

The chain combines TRBV28 with TRBJ1-1; D gene uncertain. V was cut by 3 bases and J by 7 bases, with 12 bases left in between. CDR3 length: 13 residues. Germline V gene sequence: CDR1 MDHEN, CDR2 SYDVKM. In nucleotides, the CDR3 is TGTGCCAGCAGTTTGAGGGCCCCTATTGAAGCTTTCTTT. Translated, it gives CASSLRAPIEAFF.

CDR3 protein: CASTQDRGMNTEAFF. Written as DNA, the CDR3 is TGTGCCAGCACCCAGGACAGGGGGATGAACACTGAAGCTTTCTTT. The chain joins TRBV6-5 to TRBJ1-1; TRBD1 agrees at 10 bases. In germline, CDR1 is MNHEY, CDR2 SVGAGI. J lost 0 bases, V lost 7 bases, and 5 bases had no gene match. There are 15 residues in the CDR3.

This chain links TRBV2 with TRBJ2-7; 9 bases agree with TRBD2. The junction had 10 bases not matched to a gene; V was cut back by 9 bases and J by 1 base. Germline V lookup: CDR1 SNHLY, CDR2 FYNNEI. CDR3 length: 15 amino acids. The DNA of the CDR3 is TGTGCCAGACAATCGGAGCGGGGGGTTTCCTACGAGCAGTACTTC. This codes for CARQSERGVSYEQYF.

This clone was observed a handful of times. V usage is TRBV6-1 and J usage is TRBJ2-1, with D possibly matching TRBD1 (6 bases). The CDR3 is 16 residues long. Germline V lookup: CDR1 MNHNS, CDR2 SASEGT. Deletions cut 3 bases from V and 7 bases from J, with 19 bases between. The CDR3 DNA reads as TGTGCCAGCAGTGATTCGTCACAGGGAAGGGGGAATGAGCAGTTCTTC. Protein: CASSDSSQGRGNEQFF.

V and J are TRBV5-1 and TRBJ1-2, with 11 bases fitting TRBD1. Losses at the gene ends were 4 bases for V and 5 bases for J; bases not matched to a gene: 4. The CDR3 extends over 14 amino acids. Per germline, CDR1 SGHRS and CDR2 YFSETQ. This CDR3 reads CASSVDRGRYGYTF. CDR3 bases: TGCGCCAGCAGCGTGGACAGGGGGCGATATGGCTACACCTTC.

This clone was observed once. The chain recombines TRBV19 with TRBJ2-7, with 12 positions matching TRBD2. The CDR3 has 17 residues. Germline assignment: CDR1 LNHDA and CDR2 SQIVND (reference sequence). With V trimmed by 4 bases and J by 3 bases, 10 bases remained unmatched. The CDR3 loop is CASSRSRLAGGSYEQYF. CDR3 nucleotide sequence: TGTGCCAGTAGTAGGAGCAGGCTAGCGGGGGGGAGCTACGAGCAGTACTTC.

The genes are TRBV11-2 and TRBJ1-2, with 7 bases aligning to TRBD1. CDR1 and CDR2 (germline): SGHAT, FQNNGV. There are 14 residues in the CDR3. Unmatched junction bases numbered 7, after V lost 2 bases and J lost 7 bases. CDR3 loop: CASSLITGEGGYTF. CDR3 sequence (DNA): TGTGCCAGCAGCTTAATTACAGGGGAAGGTGGCTACACCTTC.

The rearrangement uses TRBV30 and TRBJ1-3; D is perhaps TRBD1 (5 bases). CDR1 and CDR2 (germline): GTSNPN, SVGIG (reference sequence). The CDR3 loop spans 14 amino acids. Trimming cost V 4 bases and J 0 bases, with 10 bases left between them. The chain's CDR3 is CAWTQGGSGNTIYF. Written as DNA, the CDR3 is TGTGCCTGGACCCAGGGCGGCTCTGGAAACACCATATATTTT.

The genes are TRBV2 and TRBJ1-5, with D hard to call. This CDR3 region has 15 residues. Germline V gene lookup returns CDR1 SNHLY and CDR2 FYNNEI. Trimming cost V 6 bases and J 2 bases, with 14 bases left between them. The CDR3 nucleotides are TGTGCCAGCAGCCCAGTGGAGGTGGGCAATCAGCCCCAGCATTTT. It translates to CASSPVEVGNQPQHF.